Sequencing of this T cell receptor (beta chain) was carried out in a study of cytomegalovirus exposure and HLA in healthy donors. Findings and caveats of the study: A later analysis, which compared TCR beta chains of equal frequency, found the HLA-associated ones more clonally expanded. Association of some 18,000 TCR beta sequences with HLA alleles was found at 0.05 false discovery rate in a later analysis. For presence/absence analyses, sequencing depth was assumed to be roughly uniform across donors. Across donors, most TCRs were seen rarely, yet some public ones were widespread.

Amplification used 60 Vbeta primers and 13 Jbeta primers. The assay was immunoSEQ multiplex PCR, and TCRdb's table has in-frame clones only and misses some. The profile covers around 150,000 clones, with around 82% appearing a single time and 2% to 2.5% taken by the ten largest. To note about this clone: Its antigen is as yet unknown. This same CDR3 is encoded by further DNA sequences in the sample.

Germline lookup yields CDR1 MDHEN and CDR2 SYDVKM. The CDR3 contains 13 residues. With 6 bases clipped from V and 3 bases from J, the junction kept 5 bases outside the gene matches. Sequenced input: PBMCs. This TCR was recovered from a man aged 50 to 59 in good health and CMV-seronegative. The chain carries TRBV28 and TRBJ2-7; 7 bases align to TRBD1. The CDR3 loop reads CASSRDRYYEQYF. The CDR3 nucleotides are TGTGCCAGCAGCCGGGACAGATACTACGAGCAGTACTTC.